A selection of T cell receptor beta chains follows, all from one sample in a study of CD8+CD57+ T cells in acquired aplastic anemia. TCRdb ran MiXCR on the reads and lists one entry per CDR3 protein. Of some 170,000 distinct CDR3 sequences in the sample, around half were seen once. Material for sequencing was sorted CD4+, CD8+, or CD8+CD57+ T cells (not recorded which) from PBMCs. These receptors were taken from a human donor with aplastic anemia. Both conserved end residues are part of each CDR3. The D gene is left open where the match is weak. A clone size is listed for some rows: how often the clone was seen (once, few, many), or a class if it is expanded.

CDR3: CASRAGDRTGELFF; DNA: TGTGCCAGCAGGGCGGGGGATCGGACCGGGGAGCTGTTTTTT; size: many; V: TRBV2; J: TRBJ2-2; length: 14; D: TRBD2
CDR3: CASSVGLAGARGEETQYF; DNA: TGTGCCAGCAGCGTAGGACTAGCGGGGGCCCGAGGGGAAGAGACCCAGTACTTC; size: many; V: TRBV9; J: TRBJ2-5; length: 18; D: TRBD2
CDR3: CSAPPGGPYNEQFF; DNA: TGCAGTGCCCCTCCAGGGGGGCCCTACAATGAGCAGTTCTTC; size: .; V: TRBV20-1; J: TRBJ2-1; length: 14; D: .
CDR3: CASSLRGGRQETQYF; DNA: TGTGCCAGCAGTTTACGCGGGGGCAGACAAGAGACCCAGTACTTC; size: .; V: TRBV7-2; J: TRBJ2-5; length: 15; D: .
CDR3: CASSEARGRYNSPLHF; DNA: TGTGCCAGCAGTGAAGCACGGGGGCGGTATAATTCACCCCTCCACTTT; size: once; V: TRBV2; J: TRBJ1-6; length: 16; D: .
CDR3: CASTDRGGGNEQFF; DNA: TGTGCCAGCACCGACAGGGGAGGAGGCAATGAGCAGTTCTTC; size: .; V: TRBV27; J: TRBJ2-1; length: 14; D: TRBD1
CDR3: CASSFEQITPYSNQPQHF; DNA: TGTGCCAGCAGCTTCGAACAAATAACCCCTTATAGCAATCAGCCCCAGCATTTT; size: few; V: TRBV5-4; J: TRBJ1-5; length: 18; D: .
CDR3: CAISSGGAYVDF; DNA: TGTGCCATCAGTAGCGGGGGGGCCTACGTCGACTTC; size: .; V: TRBV10-3; J: TRBJ2-7; length: 12; D: TRBD2
CDR3: CATMCREVNTEAFF; DNA: TGTGCCACCATGTGTCGGGAAGTGAACACTGAAGCTTTCTTT; size: .; V: TRBV24-1; J: TRBJ1-1; length: 14; D: .
CDR3: CASSQESGTNTGELFF; DNA: TGTGCCAGCAGCCAAGAGAGCGGGACTAACACCGGGGAGCTGTTTTTT; size: .; V: TRBV4-2; J: TRBJ2-2; length: 16; D: TRBD2
CDR3: CASSYGARNTEAFF; DNA: TGTGCCAGCAGTTACGGGGCAAGGAACACTGAAGCTTTCTTT; size: many; V: TRBV6-5; J: TRBJ1-1; length: 14; D: .
CDR3: CASSLRQGPGSPIHF; DNA: TGTGCCAGCAGCTTACGACAGGGGCCAGGCTCACCCATCCACTTC; size: .; V: TRBV5-4; J: TRBJ1-6; length: 15; D: TRBD1
CDR3: CASSIVQGPLHEQYF; DNA: TGTGCCAGTAGTATCGTCCAGGGGCCGCTCCACGAGCAGTACTTC; size: many; V: TRBV19; J: TRBJ2-7; length: 15; D: .